This TCR beta chain derives from a study of cytomegalovirus exposure and HLA in healthy donors. Study-level information: A later analysis reported the approximately 120 validation repertoires used the same platform as the approximately 660 first-cohort repertoires.

The repertoire was sequenced with immunoSEQ multiplex PCR; TCRdb's copy has only in-frame clones and lacks some. The table has roughly 300,000 clones, 75% to 90% seen once. Comment on this clone: What it binds is not known.

The donors were in the approximately 120-subject validation cohort; that cohort was separate from the roughly 620-subject first cohort. Germline V gives CDR1 SGHDT, CDR2 YYEEEE. Trimming took off 4 bases at V and 3 bases at J, with 11 bases between the two ends. The CDR3 loop spans 14 amino acids. Findings and caveats of the study: In the 120 validation repertoires, a later analysis found that first-cohort TCR clusters tended to co-occur. The study listed 150 to 200 cytomegalovirus-associated TCR beta chains.

Input material: PBMCs. This clonotype was sampled from a woman in her 30s in good health and CMV-seropositive. V gene TRBV5-6 combines with J gene TRBJ1-5; no clear D gene. The CDR3 here is CASSIVGHNQPQHF. The CDR3 nucleotides are TGTGCCAGCAGCATCGTTGGGCACAATCAGCCCCAGCATTTT.